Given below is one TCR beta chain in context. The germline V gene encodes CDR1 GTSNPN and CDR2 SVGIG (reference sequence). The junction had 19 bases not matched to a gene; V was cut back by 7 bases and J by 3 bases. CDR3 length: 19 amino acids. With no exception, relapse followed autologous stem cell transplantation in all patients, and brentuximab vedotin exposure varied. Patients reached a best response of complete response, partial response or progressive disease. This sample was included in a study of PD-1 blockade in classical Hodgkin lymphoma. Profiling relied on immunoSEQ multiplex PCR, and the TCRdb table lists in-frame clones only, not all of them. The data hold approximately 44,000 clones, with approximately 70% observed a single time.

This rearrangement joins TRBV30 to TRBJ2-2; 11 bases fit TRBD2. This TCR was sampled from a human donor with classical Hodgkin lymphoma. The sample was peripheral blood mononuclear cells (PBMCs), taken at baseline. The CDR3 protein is CASNVAASGRFRYTGELFF. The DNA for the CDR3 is TGTGCCTCAAATGTGGCGGCTAGCGGGAGGTTTAGGTACACCGGGGAGCTGTTTTTT.